This entry describes one T cell receptor (beta chain). The sample belongs to a study of PD-1 blockade in classical Hodgkin lymphoma. Per the germline V gene, CDR1 is SGHTA and CDR2 is FQGNSA. The CDR3 is made up of 14 amino acids. V was pared by 2 bases and J by 9 bases, with 14 bases between. As to time point: cycle 4 day 1 (C4D1), after 5 to 7 weeks of nivolumab. All trial patients relapsed after autologous stem cell transplantation. The repertoire was sequenced with immunoSEQ multiplex PCR; TCRdb's copy has only in-frame clones and lacks some. Of roughly 46,000 clones listed, under 80% are singletons.

Sequenced here: peripheral blood mononuclear cells (PBMCs), sampled before the fourth cycle of nivolumab. This sequence joins TRBV7-2 and TRBJ2-4, with D possibly being TRBD1 (5 bases). The TCR sequence derives from a human donor with classical Hodgkin lymphoma. The CDR3 is CASSLFQGQSIQYF. DNA for the CDR3: TGTGCCAGCAGCTTATTTCAGGGTCAGTCCATTCAGTACTTC.